This TCR beta chain derives from a study of T cells in tuberculosis. In the study overall: The T cells targeted glucose monomycolate, a mycobacterial lipid, via CD1B. This South African cohort compared adolescents with or without latent tuberculosis against adults with active tuberculosis.

Clones were sequenced by immunoSEQ multiplex PCR, and TCRdb holds only the in-frame ones, with some missing. The sample yields about 43,000 clones, 95% seen once. At study entry, adolescents had tuberculin skin tests and IGRA screening. The V and J ends lost 5 bases and 0 bases, in that order; junction bases with no gene match: 14. Looked up from germline, CDR1 is PRHDT and CDR2 is FYEKMQ (reference sequence). This CDR3 spans 18 amino acids. This sequence joins TRBV13 and TRBJ2-5; TRBD2 matches 8 bases. Sequencing used PBMCs. The clonotype comes from a donor aged 5-35 years with latent tuberculosis or without tuberculosis infection. CDR3 coding DNA: TGTGCCAGCAGCGTAAGCCTACTAGCGGTACATCACCAAGAGACCCAGTACTTC. This sequence encodes CASSVSLLAVHHQETQYF.